Shown below are 7 T cell receptor beta chains from a single sample sequenced in a study of T cell changes during pregnancy in multiple sclerosis. Method: immunoSEQ multiplex PCR; TCRdb's copy keeps in-frame clones and lacks some. The sample yields more than 95,000 clones, 85% to 95% seen once. The source material was peripheral blood, sampled after pregnancy. Every receptor here comes from a female donor with multiple sclerosis, enrolled in a pregnancy study.

The chain is built from TRBV5-6 and TRBJ2-3; maybe TRBD1 (6 bases). Germline lookup yields CDR1 SGHDT and CDR2 YYEEEE. Deletions cut 0 bases from V and 1 base from J, with 9 bases between. The CDR3 is made up of 15 amino acids. CDR3 nucleotide sequence: TGTGCCAGCAGCTTGGGGTCAGGGGGCACAGATACGCAGTATTTT. As protein: CASSLGSGGTDTQYF. Variable domain in full (rest from reference TRBV5-6 and TRBJ2-3): DAGVTQSPTHLIKTRGQQVTLRCSPKSGHDTVSWYQQALGQGPQFIFQYYEEEERQRGNFPDRFSGHQFPNYSSELNVNALLLGDSALYLCASSLGSGGTDTQYFGPGTRLTVL.

This clone was seen only a few times. The CDR3 nucleotides read TGTGCCAGTAGTCCACGGGGGTTCAATCAGCCCCAGCATTTT. This sequence encodes CASSPRGFNQPQHF. The V and J genes are TRBV19 and TRBJ1-5; maybe TRBD1 (5 bases). Trimming left V 5 bases short and J 3 bases short, with 11 bases between. Germline CDR1 LNHDA, CDR2 SQIVND (reference sequence). The CDR3 is 14 residues long. Together with reference TRBV19 and TRBJ1-5, the CDR3 gives the full variable domain: DGGITQSPKYLFRKEGQNVTLSCEQNLNHDAMYWYRQDPGQGLRLIYYSQIVNDFQKGDIAEGYSVSREKKESFPLTVTSAQKNPTAFYLCASSPRGFNQPQHFGDGTRLSIL.

The chain uses TRBV14 and TRBJ2-1; TRBD2 matches 11 bases. J lost 5 bases, V lost 1 base, and 19 bases had no gene match. The V gene's germline CDR1 is SGHDN and CDR2 FVKESK. This CDR3 contains 21 residues. The CDR3 DNA reads as TGTGCCAGCAGCCAAGCGACCCCCCCTTTTTTAGCGGGAGGGCCCAACAATGAGCAGTTCTTC. This encodes CASSQATPPFLAGGPNNEQFF.

J is TRBJ2-3 and V is TRBV2; 8 bases map to TRBD2. V lost 3 bases, J lost 1 base, and 6 bases stayed unmatched. Looked up from germline, CDR1 is SNHLY and CDR2 is FYNNEI. The CDR3 is 16 residues long. Here the CDR3 DNA reads TGTGCCAGCAGTGATCATAGCGGGATAGGCACAGATACGCAGTATTTT. As protein: CASSDHSGIGTDTQYF.

The rearrangement joins TRBV19 to TRBJ2-1, with D maybe TRBD2 (5 bases). The CDR3 extends over 12 amino acids. Germline CDR1 and CDR2: LNHDA and SQIVND (reference sequence). V dropped 5 bases and J dropped 8 bases, with 10 bases sitting between them. CDR3 in DNA: TGTGCCAGTAGTCCCACCGGGGATGAGCAGTTCTTC. Amino acid sequence: CASSPTGDEQFF.

The J gene is TRBJ2-1, the V gene TRBV19; TRBD2 agrees at 10 bases. The ends lost 2 bases at V and 3 bases at J; junction bases unmatched: 7. This CDR3 has 17 residues. Germline V CDR1 and CDR2: LNHDA, SQIVND (reference sequence). The CDR3 nucleotides are TGTGCCAGTAGTATAAAAGCGGGAGGGTGGATCTACAATGAGCAGTTCTTC. The encoded protein is CASSIKAGGWIYNEQFF.

This chain connects TRBV5-5 to TRBJ1-2; possible D gene TRBD1, 5 bases. Germline V gene sequence: CDR1 SGHKS, CDR2 YYEKEE (reference sequence). With 4 bases removed from V and 4 bases from J, the gap between germline ends came to 11 bases. The CDR3 sequence is 13 residues long. This CDR3 is CASSGGVLYGYTF. The CDR3 nucleotides are TGTGCCAGCAGCGGAGGGGTTCTCTATGGCTACACCTTC.